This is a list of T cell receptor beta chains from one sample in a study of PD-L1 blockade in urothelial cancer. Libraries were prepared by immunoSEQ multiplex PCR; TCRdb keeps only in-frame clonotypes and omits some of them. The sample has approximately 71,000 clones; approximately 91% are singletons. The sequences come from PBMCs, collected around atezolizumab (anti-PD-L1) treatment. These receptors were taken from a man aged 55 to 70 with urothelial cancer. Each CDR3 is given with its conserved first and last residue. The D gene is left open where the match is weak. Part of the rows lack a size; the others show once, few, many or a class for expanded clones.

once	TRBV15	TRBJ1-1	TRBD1	CATSRMDRGRAEAFF	TGTGCCACCAGCAGAATGGACAGGGGAAGGGCTGAAGCTTTCTTT
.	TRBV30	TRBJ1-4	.	CACRLLSSEKLFF	TGTGCCTGCCGACTCCTAAGCAGCGAAAAACTGTTTTTT
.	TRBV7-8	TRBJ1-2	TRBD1	CASSFGTGDGGYTF	TGTGCCAGCAGCTTCGGGACAGGGGACGGTGGCTACACCTTC
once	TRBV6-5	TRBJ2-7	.	CASSYGDIRTAYEQYF	TGTGCCAGCAGTTACGGGGACATCCGGACCGCCTACGAGCAGTACTTC
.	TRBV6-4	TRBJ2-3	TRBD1	CASPTDREPTDTQYF	TGTGCCAGCCCTACGGACAGGGAACCCACAGATACGCAGTATTTT
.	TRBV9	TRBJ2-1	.	CASSAGGLEQFF	TGTGCCAGCAGCGCCGGGGGGCTTGAGCAGTTCTTC
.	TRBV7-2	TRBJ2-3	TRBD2	CASSLGGRETQYF	TGTGCCAGCAGCTTAGGAGGGCGGGAGACGCAGTATTTT
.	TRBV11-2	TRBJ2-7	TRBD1	CASSSIRDRGLKQYF	TGTGCCAGCAGCTCAATCCGGGACAGGGGGCTAAAGCAGTACTTC
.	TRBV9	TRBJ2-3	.	CASSQLAGLSRGTDTQYF	TGTGCCAGCAGCCAGCTGGCCGGGCTTTCTAGGGGGACAGATACGCAGTATTTT
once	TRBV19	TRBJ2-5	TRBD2	CASSIDPPGLAGAQETQYF	TGTGCCAGTAGTATAGATCCCCCGGGCCTAGCGGGAGCCCAAGAGACCCAGTACTTC
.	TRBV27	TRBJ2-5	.	CASSLLPTSSLETQYF	TGTGCCAGCAGTTTGCTCCCGACTAGTTCTCTCGAGACCCAGTACTTC
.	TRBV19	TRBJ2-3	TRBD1	CASSRAGGVGDTQYF	TGTGCCAGTAGTCGCGCAGGGGGAGTTGGAGATACGCAGTATTTT
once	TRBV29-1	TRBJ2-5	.	CSADPQGTRETQYF	TGCAGCGCTGATCCACAGGGGACTCGGGAGACCCAGTACTTC
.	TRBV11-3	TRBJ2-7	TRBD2	CASSLGTSGAEQYF	TGTGCCAGCAGCTTAGGGACTAGCGGGGCAGAGCAGTACTTC
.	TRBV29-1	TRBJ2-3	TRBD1	CSVERTGDDTDTQYF	TGCAGCGTTGAACGGACAGGGGACGACACAGATACGCAGTATTTT
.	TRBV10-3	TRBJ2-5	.	CAISETSETQYF	TGTGCCATCAGTGAAACGAGCGAGACCCAGTACTTC
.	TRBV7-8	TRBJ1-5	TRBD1	CASSFGQGASYSNQPQHF	TGTGCCAGCAGCTTTGGACAGGGGGCGTCGTATAGCAATCAGCCCCAGCATTTT
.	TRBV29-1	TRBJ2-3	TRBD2	CSGRTSGADTQYF	TGCAGCGGAAGGACTAGCGGGGCAGATACGCAGTATTTT
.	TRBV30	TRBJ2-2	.	CAWSVQRSGELFF	TGTGCCTGGAGTGTACAGCGGAGCGGGGAGCTGTTTTTT
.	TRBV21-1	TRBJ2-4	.	CASSKGASKNIQYF	TGTGCCAGCAGCAAAGGGGCCAGCAAAAACATTCAGTACTTC
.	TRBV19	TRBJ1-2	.	CASSPGQPSGSNYGYTF	TGTGCCAGTAGTCCTGGACAGCCCTCAGGGTCTAACTATGGCTACACCTTC
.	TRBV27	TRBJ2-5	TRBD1	CASSSRQGVAETQYF	TGTGCCAGCAGTTCCCGACAGGGTGTGGCCGAGACCCAGTACTTC
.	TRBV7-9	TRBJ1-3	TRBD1	CASSLATGMAGNTIYF	TGTGCCAGCAGCTTAGCGACAGGGATGGCTGGAAACACCATATATTTT
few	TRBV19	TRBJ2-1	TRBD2	CASRRGLAGGNNEQFF	TGTGCCAGTAGAAGGGGACTAGCGGGGGGAAACAATGAGCAGTTCTTC